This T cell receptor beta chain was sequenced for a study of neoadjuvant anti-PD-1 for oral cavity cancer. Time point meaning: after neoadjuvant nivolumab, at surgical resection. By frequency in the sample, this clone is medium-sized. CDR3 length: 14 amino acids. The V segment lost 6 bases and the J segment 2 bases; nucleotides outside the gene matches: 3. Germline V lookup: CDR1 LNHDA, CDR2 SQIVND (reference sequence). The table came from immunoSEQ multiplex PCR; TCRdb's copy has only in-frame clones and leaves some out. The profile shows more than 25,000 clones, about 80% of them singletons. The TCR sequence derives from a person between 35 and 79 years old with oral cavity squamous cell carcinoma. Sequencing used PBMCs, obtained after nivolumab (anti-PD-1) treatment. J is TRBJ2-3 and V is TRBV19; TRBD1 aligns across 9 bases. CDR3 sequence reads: CASSPQGATDTQYF. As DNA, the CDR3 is TGTGCCAGTAGCCCACAGGGGGCCACAGATACGCAGTATTTT.